The 4 T cell receptor beta chains below were found in one sample sequenced in a study of blood T cell repertoires in COVID-19. Sequencing was performed with immunoSEQ multiplex PCR; in TCRdb, only in-frame clones are kept and a portion is missing. The sample lists under 200,000 clones, roughly 86% seen once, with 5.6% in the top ten. Material for sequencing was PBMCs or T cells enriched from blood (not recorded which). Receptor source: a man aged 35-49 years with acute COVID-19.

This chain links TRBV12-3 or TRBV12-4 with TRBJ2-3; D perhaps matches TRBD2 (6 bases). The CDR3 loop spans 13 amino acids. Trimming cost V 4 bases and J 14 bases, with 19 bases left between them. CDR3 nucleotide sequence: TGTGCCAGCAGTTATTCTACTACGGGGACTTGGTATTTT. Amino acids: CASSYSTTGTWYF.

V and J are TRBV10-3 and TRBJ2-7, with D perhaps TRBD2 (6 bases). CDR3 length: 12 residues. Germline CDR1 ENHRY, CDR2 SYGVKD. Trimming shortened V by 9 bases and J by 2 bases, and 11 bases separated the two germline ends. The CDR3, as DNA: TGTGCCATTCGGACTACCGCCTACGAGCAGTACTTC. This codes for CAIRTTAYEQYF.

The chain has TRBV30 and TRBJ1-2, with D unresolved. Germline values: CDR1 GTSNPN, CDR2 SVGIG (reference sequence). Trimming removed 8 bases from V and 4 bases from J, with 14 bases in between. The CDR3 length is 12 residues. The chain's CDR3 is CARHNLPYGYTF. As DNA, the CDR3 is TGTGCCAGACACAACCTACCCTATGGCTACACCTTC.

Comments on this clone: Germline is not matched at one junction end, which may reflect a read error. V usage is TRBV6-1 and J usage is TRBJ1-6, with D maybe TRBD1 (6 bases). CDR3 length: 12 amino acids. CDR1 and CDR2 (germline): MNHNS, SASEGT. For the CDR3, the DNA is TGTGCCAGCAGTGAATTTAGGGGGGGCGCCCAATTT. Translated, it gives CASSEFRGGAQF.